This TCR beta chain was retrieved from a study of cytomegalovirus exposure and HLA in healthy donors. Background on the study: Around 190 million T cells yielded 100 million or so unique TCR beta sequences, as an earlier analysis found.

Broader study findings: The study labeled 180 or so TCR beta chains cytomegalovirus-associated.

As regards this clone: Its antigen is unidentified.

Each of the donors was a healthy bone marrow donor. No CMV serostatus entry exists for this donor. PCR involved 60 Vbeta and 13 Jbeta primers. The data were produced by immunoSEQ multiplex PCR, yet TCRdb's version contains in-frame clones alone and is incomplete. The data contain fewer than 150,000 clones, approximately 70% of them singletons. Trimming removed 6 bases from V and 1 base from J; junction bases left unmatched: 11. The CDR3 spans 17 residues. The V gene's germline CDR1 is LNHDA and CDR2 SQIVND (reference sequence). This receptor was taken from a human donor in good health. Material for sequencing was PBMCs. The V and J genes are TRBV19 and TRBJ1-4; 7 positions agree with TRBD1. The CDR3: CASRGRQGAGTNEKLFF. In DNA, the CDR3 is TGTGCCAGTAGGGGCCGACAGGGAGCTGGAACTAATGAAAAACTGTTTTTT.